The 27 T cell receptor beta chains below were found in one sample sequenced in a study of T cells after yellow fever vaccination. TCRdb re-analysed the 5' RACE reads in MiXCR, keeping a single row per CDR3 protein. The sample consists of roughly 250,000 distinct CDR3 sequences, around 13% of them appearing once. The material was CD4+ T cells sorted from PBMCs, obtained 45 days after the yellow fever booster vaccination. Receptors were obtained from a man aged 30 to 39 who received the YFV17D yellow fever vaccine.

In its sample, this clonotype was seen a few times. The DNA for the CDR3 is TGCGCCAGCAGCGTGGGACTAGCTTCAGATACGCAGTATTTT. It specifies CASSVGLASDTQYF. The V and J genes are TRBV5-1 and TRBJ2-3; 9 bases match TRBD2. This CDR3 comprises 14 residues. The trim removed 4 bases at V and 4 bases at J, leaving 4 bases unmatched. Per germline, CDR1 SGHRS and CDR2 YFSETQ.

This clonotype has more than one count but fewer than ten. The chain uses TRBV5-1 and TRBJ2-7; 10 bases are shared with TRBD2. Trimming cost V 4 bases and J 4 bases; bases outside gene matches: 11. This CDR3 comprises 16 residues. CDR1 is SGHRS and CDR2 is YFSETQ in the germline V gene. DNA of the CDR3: TGCGCCAGCAGCCCGAACCCTAGCGGGAGCAGTTACGAGCAGTACTTC. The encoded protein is CASSPNPSGSSYEQYF.

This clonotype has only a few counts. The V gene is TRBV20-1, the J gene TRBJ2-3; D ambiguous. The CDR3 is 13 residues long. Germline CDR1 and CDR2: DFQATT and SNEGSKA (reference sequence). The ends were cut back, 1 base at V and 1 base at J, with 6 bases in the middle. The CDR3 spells CSARGAGTDTQYF. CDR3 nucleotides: TGCAGTGCTAGAGGGGCGGGCACAGATACGCAGTATTTT.

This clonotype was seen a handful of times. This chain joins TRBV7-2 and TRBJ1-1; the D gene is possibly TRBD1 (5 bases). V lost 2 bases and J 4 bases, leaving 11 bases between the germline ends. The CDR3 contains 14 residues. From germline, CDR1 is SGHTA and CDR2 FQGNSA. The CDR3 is CASSLLAGTTEAFF. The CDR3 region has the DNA TGTGCCAGCAGCTTATTGGCAGGGACCACTGAAGCTTTCTTT.

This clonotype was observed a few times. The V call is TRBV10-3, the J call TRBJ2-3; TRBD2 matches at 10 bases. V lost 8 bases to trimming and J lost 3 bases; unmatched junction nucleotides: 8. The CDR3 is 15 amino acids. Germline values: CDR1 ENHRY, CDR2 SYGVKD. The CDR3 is CAISPSGSMTDTQYF. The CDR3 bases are TGTGCCATCTCCCCTAGCGGGAGTATGACAGATACGCAGTATTTT.

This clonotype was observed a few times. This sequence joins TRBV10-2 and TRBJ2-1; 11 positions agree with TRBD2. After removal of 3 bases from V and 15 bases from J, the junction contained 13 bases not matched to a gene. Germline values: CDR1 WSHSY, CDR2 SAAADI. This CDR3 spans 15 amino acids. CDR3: CASSDPGGLAAAGFF. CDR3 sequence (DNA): TGCGCCAGCAGTGATCCTGGGGGACTAGCGGCCGCGGGGTTCTTC.

CDR3 loop: CSARALQGYSNQPQHF. The CDR3 DNA reads as TGCAGTGCTAGAGCCCTACAGGGGTATAGCAATCAGCCCCAGCATTTT. The chain is built from TRBV20-1 and TRBJ1-5; 7 bases map to TRBD1. CDR3 size: 16 residues. With 1 base clipped from V and 0 bases from J, the junction kept 6 bases outside the gene matches. The germline CDR1 and CDR2 sequences are DFQATT and SNEGSKA (reference sequence).

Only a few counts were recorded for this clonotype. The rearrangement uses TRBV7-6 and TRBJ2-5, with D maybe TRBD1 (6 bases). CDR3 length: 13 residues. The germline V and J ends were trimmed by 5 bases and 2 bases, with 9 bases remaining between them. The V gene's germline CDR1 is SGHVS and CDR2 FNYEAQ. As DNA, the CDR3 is TGTGCCAGCAGCCAGGGGTGGCAAGAGACCCAGTACTTC. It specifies CASSQGWQETQYF.

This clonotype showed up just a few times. The CDR3 here is CASSYSPLAGGSRDTQYF. CDR3 sequence (DNA): TGTGCCAGCAGTTACTCACCCCTAGCGGGAGGGTCACGCGATACGCAGTATTTT. The chain is built from TRBV6-2 or TRBV6-3 and TRBJ2-3; the match to TRBD2 covers 12 bases. Germline trimming cut 0 bases from V and 6 bases from J; bases unmatched to any gene: 10. Germline V gene sequence: CDR1 MNHEY, CDR2 SVGEGT. This CDR3 is 18 amino acids long.

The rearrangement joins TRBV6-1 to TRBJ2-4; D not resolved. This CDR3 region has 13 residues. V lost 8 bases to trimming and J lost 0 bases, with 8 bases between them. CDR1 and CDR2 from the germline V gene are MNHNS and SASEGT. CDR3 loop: CASQIGAKNIQYF. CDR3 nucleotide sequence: TGTGCCAGCCAGATCGGAGCCAAAAACATTCAGTACTTC.

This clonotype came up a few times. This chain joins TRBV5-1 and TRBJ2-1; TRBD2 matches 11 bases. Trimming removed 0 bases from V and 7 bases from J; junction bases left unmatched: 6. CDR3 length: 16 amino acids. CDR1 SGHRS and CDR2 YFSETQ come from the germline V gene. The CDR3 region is CASSLDTSGSVNEQFF. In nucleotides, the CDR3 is TGCGCCAGCAGCTTGGATACTAGCGGGAGTGTGAATGAGCAGTTCTTC.

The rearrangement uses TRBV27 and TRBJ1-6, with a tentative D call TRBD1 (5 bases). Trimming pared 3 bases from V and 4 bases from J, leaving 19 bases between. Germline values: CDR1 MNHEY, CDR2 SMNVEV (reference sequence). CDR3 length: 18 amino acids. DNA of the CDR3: TGTGCCAGCAGTTTGTCGTATACCGGGACCCTTTATAATTCACCCCTCCACTTT. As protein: CASSLSYTGTLYNSPLHF.

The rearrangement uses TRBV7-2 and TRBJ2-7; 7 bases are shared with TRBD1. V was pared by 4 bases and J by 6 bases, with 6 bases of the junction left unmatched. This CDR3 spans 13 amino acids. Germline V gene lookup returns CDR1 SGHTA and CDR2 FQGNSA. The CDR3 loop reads CASSSLTGAEQYF. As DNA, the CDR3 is TGTGCCAGCAGCTCACTAACAGGGGCCGAGCAGTACTTC. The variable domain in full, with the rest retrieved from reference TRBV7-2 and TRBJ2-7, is GAGVSQSPSNKVTEKGKDVELRCDPISGHTALYWYRQSLGQGLEFLIYFQGNSAPDKSGLPSDRFSAERTGGSVSTLTIQRTQQEDSAVYLCASSSLTGAEQYFGPGTRLTVT.

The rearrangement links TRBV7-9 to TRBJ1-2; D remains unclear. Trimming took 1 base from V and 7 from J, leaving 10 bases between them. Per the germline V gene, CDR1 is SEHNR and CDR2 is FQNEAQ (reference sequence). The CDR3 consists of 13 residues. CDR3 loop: CASSLGSNGGYTF. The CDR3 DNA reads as TGTGCCAGCAGCTTAGGGTCTAATGGTGGCTACACCTTC.

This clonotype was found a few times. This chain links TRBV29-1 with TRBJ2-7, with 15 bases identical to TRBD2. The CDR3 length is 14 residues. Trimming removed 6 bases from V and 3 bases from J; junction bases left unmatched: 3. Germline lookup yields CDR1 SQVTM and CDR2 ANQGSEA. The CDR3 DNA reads TGCAGCGTAGGGGGACTAGCGGGAGGCTACGAGCAGTACTTC. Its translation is CSVGGLAGGYEQYF.

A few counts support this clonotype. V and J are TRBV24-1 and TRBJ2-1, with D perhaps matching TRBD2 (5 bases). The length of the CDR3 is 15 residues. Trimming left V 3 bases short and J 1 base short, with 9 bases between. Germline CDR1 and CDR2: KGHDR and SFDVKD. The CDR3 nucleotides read TGTGCCACCAGTGATCCGAGCGGATCCTACAATGAGCAGTTCTTC. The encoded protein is CATSDPSGSYNEQFF.

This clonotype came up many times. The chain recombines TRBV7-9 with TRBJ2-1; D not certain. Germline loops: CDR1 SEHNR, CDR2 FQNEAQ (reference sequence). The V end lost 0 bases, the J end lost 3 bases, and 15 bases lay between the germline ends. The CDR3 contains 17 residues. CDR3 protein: CASSLALRTLNYNEQFF. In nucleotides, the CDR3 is TGTGCCAGCAGCTTAGCGCTCAGAACTCTAAACTACAATGAGCAGTTCTTC.

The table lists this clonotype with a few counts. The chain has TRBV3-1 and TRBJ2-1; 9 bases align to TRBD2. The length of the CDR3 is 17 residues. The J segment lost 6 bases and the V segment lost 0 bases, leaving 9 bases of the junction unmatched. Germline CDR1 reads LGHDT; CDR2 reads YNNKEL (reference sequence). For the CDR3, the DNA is TGTGCCAGCAGCCAAGAACTGGTGGCGGGAGGGCCCAATGAGCAGTTCTTC. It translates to CASSQELVAGGPNEQFF.

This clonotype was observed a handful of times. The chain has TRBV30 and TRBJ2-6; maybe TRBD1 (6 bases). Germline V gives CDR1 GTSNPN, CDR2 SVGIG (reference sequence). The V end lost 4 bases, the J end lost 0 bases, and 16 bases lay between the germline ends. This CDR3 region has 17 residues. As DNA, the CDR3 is TGTGCCTGGACTCTGGACAGAATTAGCTCTGGGGCCAACGTCCTGACTTTC. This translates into CAWTLDRISSGANVLTF.

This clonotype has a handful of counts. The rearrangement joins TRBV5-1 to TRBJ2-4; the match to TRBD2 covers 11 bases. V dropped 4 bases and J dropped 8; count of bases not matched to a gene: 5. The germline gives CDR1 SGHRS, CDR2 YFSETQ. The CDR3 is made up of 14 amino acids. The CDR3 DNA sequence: TGCGCCAGCAGCCCAACTAGCGGGGGCTACATTCAGTACTTC. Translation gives CASSPTSGGYIQYF.

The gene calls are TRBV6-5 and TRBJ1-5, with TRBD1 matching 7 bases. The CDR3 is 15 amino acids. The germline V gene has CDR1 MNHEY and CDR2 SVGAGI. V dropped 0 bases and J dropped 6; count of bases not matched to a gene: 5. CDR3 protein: CASSYSYRGSQPQHF. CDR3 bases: TGTGCCAGCAGTTACTCCTACAGGGGAAGTCAGCCCCAGCATTTT.

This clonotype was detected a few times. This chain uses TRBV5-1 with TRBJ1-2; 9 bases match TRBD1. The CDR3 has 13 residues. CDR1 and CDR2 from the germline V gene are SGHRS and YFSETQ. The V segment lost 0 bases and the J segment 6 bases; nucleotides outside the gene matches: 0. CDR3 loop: CASSLGTGDGYTF. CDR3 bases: TGCGCCAGCAGCTTGGGGACAGGGGATGGCTACACCTTC.

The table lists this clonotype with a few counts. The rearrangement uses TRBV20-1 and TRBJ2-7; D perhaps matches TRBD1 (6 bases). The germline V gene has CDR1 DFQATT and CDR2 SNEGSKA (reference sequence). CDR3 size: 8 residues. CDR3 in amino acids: CRAGATYF. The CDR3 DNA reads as TGCAGGGCAGGGGCTACGTACTTC.

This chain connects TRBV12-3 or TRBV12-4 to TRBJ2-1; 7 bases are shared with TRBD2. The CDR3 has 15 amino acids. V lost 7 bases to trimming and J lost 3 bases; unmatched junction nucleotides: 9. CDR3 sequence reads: CASTASGGNYNEQFF. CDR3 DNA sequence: TGTGCCAGCACGGCTAGCGGAGGGAACTACAATGAGCAGTTCTTC.

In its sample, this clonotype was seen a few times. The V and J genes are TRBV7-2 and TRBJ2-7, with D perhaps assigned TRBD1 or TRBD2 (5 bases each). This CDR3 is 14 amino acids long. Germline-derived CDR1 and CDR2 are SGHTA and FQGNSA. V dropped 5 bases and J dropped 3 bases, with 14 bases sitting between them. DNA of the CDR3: TGTGCCAGCAGCCTGTCCCGGGACGGCTACGAGCAGTACTTC. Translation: CASSLSRDGYEQYF.

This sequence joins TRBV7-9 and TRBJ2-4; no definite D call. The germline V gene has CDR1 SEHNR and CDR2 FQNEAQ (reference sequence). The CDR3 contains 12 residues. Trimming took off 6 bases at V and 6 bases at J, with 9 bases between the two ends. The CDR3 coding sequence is TGTGCCAGCAGTTCGATGGCAAACATTCAGTACTTC. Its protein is CASSSMANIQYF.

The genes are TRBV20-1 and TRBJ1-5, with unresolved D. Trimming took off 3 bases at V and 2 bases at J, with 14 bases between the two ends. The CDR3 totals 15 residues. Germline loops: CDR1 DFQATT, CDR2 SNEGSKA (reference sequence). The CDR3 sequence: CSASAEAHRNQPQHF. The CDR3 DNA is TGCAGTGCTAGCGCCGAGGCACACCGCAATCAGCCCCAGCATTTT.